This T cell receptor (beta chain) was captured by sequencing in a study of technical replicates of blood from a handful of donors. Sequencing was performed with immunoSEQ multiplex PCR; in TCRdb, only in-frame clones are kept and a portion is missing. The sample consists of around 68,000 clones, about 97% of them appearing once. Germline V gene lookup returns CDR1 SGDLS and CDR2 YYNGEE. Trimming cost V 0 bases and J 4 bases, with 13 bases left between them. The CDR3 contains 15 residues. This chain connects TRBV9 to TRBJ1-1; D may be TRBD1 (5 bases). The clonotype originates from a human donor in good health. Sequencing was carried out using T cells isolated from PBMCs. As DNA, the CDR3 is TGTGCCAGCAGCGTAGATGGTTGGGGGGGCACTGAAGCTTTCTTT. This sequence encodes CASSVDGWGGTEAFF.